The 21 T cell receptor beta chains listed next were all sequenced from one sample in a study of regulatory T cells in long-lasting Graves disease. The time point denotes: newly diagnosed GD, antithyroid drugs for less than 3 months. Construction of the TCR library relied on RNA isolated from PBMCs. According to the study, TCR beta libraries were built with iRepertoire HTBI primers and CDR3-region Arm-PCR. TCRdb re-analysed the multiplex PCR reads in MiXCR, keeping a single row per CDR3 protein. The sample lists just over 600,000 distinct CDR3 sequences; roughly 15% were seen once. The data also belong to a second study, concerning T cells in Graves' hyperthyroidism and ophthalmopathy.

The sample was peripheral blood mononuclear cells (PBMCs), taken at new diagnosis, from a patient treated with antithyroid drugs. Every receptor here comes from a woman under 40 with Graves disease.

The CDR3 protein is CASSLASLRMDSGANVLTF. The CDR3 nucleotides read TGTGCCAGCAGCTTAGCCTCTTTAAGGATGGACTCTGGGGCCAACGTCCTGACTTTC. This sequence joins TRBV7-9 and TRBJ2-6; D gene uncertain. Trimming took 0 bases from V and 0 from J, leaving 15 bases between them. The CDR3 runs to 19 residues. Germline lookup yields CDR1 SEHNR and CDR2 FQNEAQ (reference sequence). The full variable domain, completed using reference TRBV7-9 and TRBJ2-6, is DTGVSQNPRHKITKRGQNVTFRCDPISEHNRLYWYRQTLGQGPEFLTYFQNEAQLEKSRLLSDRFSAERPKGSFSTLEIQRTEQGDSAMYLCASSLASLRMDSGANVLTFGAGSRLTVL.

The chain is built from TRBV7-9 and TRBJ1-2; no definite D call. V lost 5 bases and J lost 8, with 12 bases in between. Germline assignment: CDR1 SEHNR and CDR2 FQNEAQ (reference sequence). The length of the CDR3 is 12 residues. In nucleotides, the CDR3 is TGTGCCAGCAGCGTAGACGACGAAGGCTACACCTTC. This encodes CASSVDDEGYTF.

J is TRBJ2-1 and V is TRBV4-1; D is ambiguous. The CDR3 sequence is 13 residues long. V lost 2 bases, J lost 12 bases, and 14 bases lay in between. The germline V gene has CDR1 MGHRA and CDR2 YSYEKL. CDR3 coding DNA: TGCGCCAGCAGCCAACAAATCCTCGGCGGGCAGTTCTTC. Protein sequence: CASSQQILGGQFF.

In this sample, this clonotype turned up many times. The rearrangement joins TRBV27 to TRBJ1-5, with a weak D call TRBD1 (5 bases). V was pared by 2 bases and J by 2 bases, with 13 bases between. Germline V lookup: CDR1 MNHEY, CDR2 SMNVEV (reference sequence). The CDR3 is made up of 16 amino acids. For the CDR3, the DNA is TGTGCCAGCAGTTTAACCGTTATGGGGGGCAATCAGCCCCAGCATTTT. It codes for CASSLTVMGGNQPQHF.

This clonotype was observed a handful of times. The rearrangement uses TRBV19 and TRBJ2-3; 9 nucleotides line up with TRBD2. The length of the CDR3 is 18 residues. Per the germline V gene, CDR1 is LNHDA and CDR2 is SQIVND (reference sequence). V was pared by 5 bases and J by 2 bases, with 14 bases of the junction left unmatched. DNA of the CDR3: TGTGCCAGTAGTCTTGCAAGTATAGCGGGAGTTTTCACAGATACGCAGTATTTT. Translation: CASSLASIAGVFTDTQYF.

There are many counts of this clonotype. This sequence joins TRBV14 and TRBJ1-1, with D perhaps matching TRBD1 (5 bases). This CDR3 has 15 amino acids. Trimming cost V 0 bases and J 4 bases, with 12 bases left between them. CDR1 is SGHDN, CDR2 FVKESK, per germline. The CDR3, as DNA: TGTGCCAGCAGCCAAGATCTTCTCGGGGGCACTGAAGCTTTCTTT. Amino acid sequence: CASSQDLLGGTEAFF.

This clonotype occurred many times. The chain is built from TRBV2 and TRBJ2-7, with TRBD2 identical over 13 bases. CDR1 SNHLY and CDR2 FYNNEI come from the germline V gene. The CDR3 sequence is 14 residues long. The trim removed 8 bases at V and 6 bases at J, leaving 7 bases unmatched. DNA of the CDR3: TGTGCCAGCGGACGGACTAGCGGGAGCCTCGAGCAGTACTTC. It is translated as CASGRTSGSLEQYF.

This clonotype occurred a few times. The J gene is TRBJ2-5, the V gene TRBV19, with 7 positions matching TRBD2. The J call may be wrong; the DNA end is better matched by TRBJ2-7. From germline, CDR1 is LNHDA and CDR2 SQIVND (reference sequence). The length of the CDR3 is 15 residues. As DNA, the CDR3 is TGTGCCAGTAGTACTAAGCGGGGCGGCGGCTACGAGCAGTACTTC. The encoded protein is CASSTKRGGGYEQYF.

A few counts support this clonotype. The J gene is TRBJ2-7, the V gene TRBV5-1, with TRBD2 as a possible D gene (6 bases). Germline values: CDR1 SGHRS, CDR2 YFSETQ. The ends were cut back, 4 bases at V and 2 bases at J, with 13 bases in the middle. The CDR3 loop spans 14 amino acids. CDR3 nucleotide sequence: TGCGCCAGCAGCCCGGCGGGACCGACCTACGAGCAGTACTTC. Protein product: CASSPAGPTYEQYF.

The V gene is TRBV4-1, the J gene TRBJ2-2; no definite D call. The CDR3 length is 12 residues. The V gene's germline CDR1 is MGHRA and CDR2 YSYEKL. V dropped 0 bases and J dropped 6 bases, with 2 bases sitting between them. CDR3 region: CASSQDAGELFF. The CDR3 nucleotides read TGCGCCAGCAGCCAAGATGCCGGGGAGCTGTTTTTT.

Comment on this clonotype: One base away lies a much larger clone, so this may be a sequencing read error. V gene TRBV6-1 combines with J gene TRBJ1-2, with unresolved D. The length of the CDR3 is 14 residues. Per the germline V gene, CDR1 is MNHNS and CDR2 is SASEGT. For the CDR3, the DNA is TGTGCCAGCAGAAAACTGGATTCTAACTATAGCTACACCTTC. Protein product: CASRKLDSNYSYTF.

This clonotype was observed many times. The chain joins TRBV2 to TRBJ1-1; D not certain. Germline lookup yields CDR1 SNHLY and CDR2 FYNNEI. The length of the CDR3 is 15 residues. V gave up 3 bases and J gave up 3 bases, with 14 bases separating them. Written as DNA, the CDR3 is TGTGCCAGCAGTGACCTCCCCCGGGCGGACACTGAAGCTTTCTTT. It is translated as CASSDLPRADTEAFF. The variable domain in full, completed from reference TRBV2 and TRBJ1-1, reads EPEVTQTPSHQVTQMGQEVILRCVPISNHLYFYWYRQILGQKVEFLVSFYNNEISEKSEIFDDQFSVERPDGSNFTLKIRSTKLEDSAMYFCASSDLPRADTEAFFGQGTRLTVV.

With regard to this clonotype: A much larger clone differs by one base, so this may be a read error. The CDR3 does not end in the conserved phenylalanine or tryptophan, so this is likely a read error. V is TRBV9 and J is TRBJ1-5, with no clear D. This CDR3 region has 14 residues. Trimming left V 0 bases short and J 5 bases short, with 9 bases between. Germline CDR1 is SGDLS and CDR2 is YYNGEE. Written as DNA, the CDR3 is TGTGCCAGCAGCGTAGGTTCAAACGATCAGCCCCAGCATTTA. Protein sequence: CASSVGSNDQPQHL.

This clonotype turned up a few times. The rearrangement uses TRBV6-1 and TRBJ2-1; 7 nucleotides line up with TRBD1. The germline V gene encodes CDR1 MNHNS and CDR2 SASEGT. The CDR3 is 14 residues long. The junction had 7 bases not matched to a gene; V was cut back by 11 bases and J by 0 bases. The DNA of the CDR3 is TGTGCCGGCATGGGACAGAGCTCCTACAATGAGCAGTTCTTC. Residues: CAGMGQSSYNEQFF.

Many counts were recorded for this clonotype. This chain links TRBV20-1 with TRBJ1-1, with a possible D match to TRBD1 (6 bases). Germline V gene data show CDR1 as DFQATT and CDR2 as SNEGSKA (reference sequence). The CDR3 loop spans 14 amino acids. The V gene lost 5 bases and the J gene lost 1 base, with 14 bases spanning the gap. CDR3 in DNA: TGCAGTGCTCGACCGGGACACGCGAACACTGAAGCTTTCTTT. Amino acids: CSARPGHANTEAFF.

This clonotype showed up many times. The chain carries TRBV19 and TRBJ1-1; weak D call: TRBD1 (5 bases). Germline CDR1 is LNHDA and CDR2 is SQIVND (reference sequence). Trimming shortened V by 4 bases and J by 3 bases, and 12 bases separated the two germline ends. The CDR3 runs 14 residues. CDR3 coding DNA: TGTGCCAGTAGTAGGACAATTTTGGACACTGAAGCTTTCTTT. Translated: CASSRTILDTEAFF.

This clonotype has a handful of counts. The DNA for the CDR3 is TGTGCCGCGGGGACTGTTCCAAGGGAGACCCAGTACTTC. Residues: CAAGTVPRETQYF. The V gene is TRBV30, the J gene TRBJ2-5, with a tentative D call TRBD2 (6 bases). V was shortened by 8 bases and J by 5 bases, with 18 bases between the two germline ends. This CDR3 is 13 amino acids long. CDR1 and CDR2 (germline): GTSNPN, SVGIG (reference sequence).

The V gene is TRBV6-1, the J gene TRBJ2-7; 8 nucleotides line up with TRBD1. This CDR3 spans 14 amino acids. V was clipped by 7 bases and J by 6 bases; unmatched bases: 11. Germline CDR1 is MNHNS and CDR2 is SASEGT. CDR3 in DNA: TGTGCCAGCAATCAGGACAGGGTTCACCTCGAGCAGTACTTC. It is translated as CASNQDRVHLEQYF.

This clonotype has only one observation. A read error likely explains this, since a far larger clone differs by one base. V and J are TRBV7-9 and TRBJ1-1; 8 bases align to TRBD1. This CDR3 is built from 15 residues. Per germline, CDR1 SEHNR and CDR2 FQNEAQ (reference sequence). V lost 4 bases and J lost 4; bases outside the gene matches: 8. For the CDR3, the DNA is TGTGCCAGCAGCTCCAACAGGGGGGCTCGCACTGAAGCTTTCTTT. Residues: CASSSNRGARTEAFF.

J is TRBJ2-2 and V is TRBV6-4; TRBD2 matches 9 bases. J was trimmed by 1 base and V by 0 bases; bases with no gene match: 3. CDR1 is MRHNA and CDR2 is SNTAGT in the germline V gene. The CDR3 is made up of 17 amino acids. The CDR3 sequence is CASSDSAGGVNTGELFF. DNA for the CDR3: TGTGCCAGCAGTGACTCTGCGGGAGGGGTGAACACCGGGGAGCTGTTTTTT.

This clonotype turned up a few times. The chain recombines TRBV7-3 with TRBJ1-5; maybe TRBD1 (6 bases). The V gene lost 0 bases and the J gene lost 7 bases, with 13 bases spanning the gap. The CDR3 runs to 15 residues. Germline CDR1 reads SGHTA; CDR2 reads FQGTGA. CDR3 nucleotide sequence: TGTGCCAGCAGCTTAACGGGGCAGGGGAAGCAGCCCCAGCATTTT. It is translated as CASSLTGQGKQPQHF.